This is a list of T cell receptor beta chains from one sample in a study of cytomegalovirus exposure and HLA in healthy donors. Method: immunoSEQ multiplex PCR; TCRdb's copy keeps in-frame clones and lacks some. The sample records about 200,000 clones, around 87% being singletons. The sample taken for sequencing was PBMCs. The receptors derive from a man aged 25 to 40 in good health and CMV-seronegative. The CDR3 runs from the conserved cysteine through the conserved F or W. A D gene is named only where the DNA matches it firmly. Not all rows give a size; the values are once, few, many and, for expanded clones, a class.

j_call d_call v_call clone_size cdr3_aa cdr3_nt
TRBJ1-5 TRBD1 TRBV2 NA CASNPTGGQPQHF TGTGCCAGCAACCCGACAGGGGGACAGCCCCAGCATTTT
TRBJ2-2 NA TRBV18 NA CASSPRPSGIAGGRPGELFF TGTGCCAGCTCACCAAGACCCTCGGGTATAGCTGGCGGTCGGCCCGGGGAGCTGTTTTTT
TRBJ2-1 NA TRBV7-9 NA CASSLAPPRGYQVF TGTGCCAGCAGCTTAGCCCCTCCTCGGGGATATCAGGTCTTC
TRBJ2-2 NA TRBV19 NA CASFRQDTGELFF TGTGCCTCCTTTCGACAGGACACCGGGGAGCTGTTTTTT
TRBJ1-5 NA TRBV28 NA CASSPTSRGNQPQHF TGTGCCAGCAGTCCTACTAGTAGGGGCAATCAGCCCCAGCATTTT
TRBJ2-2 NA TRBV7-9 NA CASSLLDVGAGELFF TGTGCCAGCAGCTTATTGGACGTAGGGGCTGGGGAGCTGTTTTTT
TRBJ2-1 TRBD2 TRBV25-1 NA CASTRGDGTSGIADEQFF TGTGCCAGCACCCGGGGGGATGGGACTAGCGGGATAGCCGATGAGCAGTTCTTC
TRBJ2-1 NA TRBV7-9 few CASSLGLAFEQFF TGTGCCAGCAGCTTAGGGCTAGCGTTTGAGCAGTTCTTC
TRBJ1-5 NA TRBV15 NA CATSRALNQPQHF TGTGCCACCAGCAGAGCTCTAAATCAGCCCCAGCATTTT
TRBJ2-7 NA TRBV10-1 NA CASSESTLEQYF TGCGCCAGCAGTGAGTCGACTCTCGAGCAGTACTTC
TRBJ2-1 TRBD2 TRBV19 few CASSRIAGGRNEQFF TGTGCCAGTAGCAGAATAGCGGGGGGTCGAAATGAGCAGTTCTTC
TRBJ1-5 TRBD1 TRBV4-3 NA CASSQERGRQPQHF TGCGCCAGCAGCCAAGAGAGGGGGCGTCAGCCCCAGCATTTT
TRBJ2-7 NA TRBV7-9 NA CASSLSLVRDTTYEQYF TGTGCCAGCAGCTTAAGCCTCGTAAGGGACACCACCTACGAGCAGTACTTC
TRBJ1-3 NA TRBV6-1 NA CASRLDWSSGNTIYF TGTGCCAGCAGACTCGACTGGAGCTCTGGAAACACCATATATTTT
TRBJ2-7 NA TRBV27 NA CASRNRTFSYEQYF TGTGCCAGCAGAAATAGGACATTCTCCTACGAGCAGTACTTC
TRBJ2-2 NA TRBV2 NA CASSDQGFGAGELFF TGTGCCAGCAGTGATCAGGGATTTGGGGCCGGGGAGCTGTTTTTT
TRBJ2-5 TRBD2 TRBV5-6 NA CASSLGLAEKERETQYF TGTGCCAGCAGCTTGGGACTAGCGGAAAAAGAGAGGGAGACCCAGTACTTC
TRBJ1-2 NA TRBV4-1 few CASSQDAAGVHYGYTF TGCGCCAGCAGCCAAGATGCCGCAGGGGTTCACTATGGCTACACCTTC
TRBJ1-2 NA TRBV15 NA CATSRWGGGYTF TGTGCCACCAGCAGATGGGGGGGTGGCTACACCTTC
TRBJ2-5 TRBD1 TRBV7-7 NA CASSLGTGGETQYF TGTGCTAGCAGCTTAGGGACAGGGGGAGAGACCCAGTACTTC
TRBJ2-2 TRBD1 TRBV5-1 NA CASSSGTGGSGELFF TGCGCCAGCAGCTCCGGGACAGGGGGCTCCGGGGAGCTGTTTTTT
TRBJ2-7 NA TRBV6-5 NA CASSRDTSYEQYF TGTGCCAGCAGCCGGGACACCTCCTACGAGCAGTACTTC
TRBJ2-1 TRBD2 TRBV15 NA CATSSSTSGVHEQFF TGTGCCACCAGCAGTTCTACTAGCGGAGTTCATGAGCAGTTCTTC
TRBJ1-1 NA TRBV4-1 once CASSAGGRTEAFF TGCGCCAGCAGCGCGGGGGGTAGGACTGAAGCTTTCTTT
TRBJ2-1 TRBD2 TRBV6-5 NA CASSQGLNPLGEQFF TGTGCCAGCAGTCAGGGACTAAACCCTCTGGGGGAGCAGTTCTTC
TRBJ1-1 NA TRBV7-2 NA CASSRGVDTEAFF TGTGCCAGCAGTCGGGGGGTAGACACTGAAGCTTTCTTT
TRBJ2-5 NA TRBV15 NA CATSREGGGLQETQYF TGTGCCACCAGCAGAGAAGGTGGCGGACTACAAGAGACCCAGTACTTC
TRBJ2-5 TRBD2 TRBV7-2 few CASSSEWGGGQETQYF TGTGCCAGCAGCTCCGAATGGGGGGGAGGCCAAGAGACCCAGTACTTC
TRBJ1-2 NA TRBV5-1 NA CASSPSSGELYGYTF TGCGCCAGCAGCCCCAGCTCAGGGGAACTTTATGGCTACACCTTC
TRBJ1-4 NA TRBV19 NA CASSLVRGANEKLFF TGTGCCAGTAGCCTAGTCCGGGGGGCTAATGAAAAACTGTTTTTT
TRBJ1-1 NA TRBV6-5 NA CASSYTNTANTEAFF TGTGCCAGCAGTTACACCAACACAGCTAACACTGAAGCTTTCTTT
TRBJ1-3 NA TRBV28 NA CASSSGRTGNTIYF TGTGCCAGCAGTTCAGGGCGCACTGGAAACACCATATATTTT
TRBJ2-2 NA TRBV6-5 NA CASSYSTGTWTGELFF TGTGCCAGCAGTTACTCGACCGGGACTTGGACCGGGGAGCTGTTTTTT
TRBJ1-2 NA TRBV28 NA CASRNPGRGNGYTF TGTGCCAGCAGAAATCCCGGACGCGGGAATGGCTACACCTTC
TRBJ1-3 NA TRBV7-6 NA CASSGGASGNTIYF TGTGCCAGCAGTGGGGGGGCTAGTGGAAACACCATATATTTT
TRBJ2-3 NA TRBV9 once CASSVLEVTDTQYF TGTGCCAGCAGCGTCCTCGAGGTCACAGATACGCAGTATTTT
TRBJ2-4 NA TRBV19 NA CASSTRQDPSYIQYF TGTGCCAGTAGTACTAGACAGGACCCATCTTATATTCAGTACTTC
TRBJ2-3 NA TRBV7-2 NA CASSLTLTSGADTQYF TGTGCCAGCAGCCTAACTTTGACTTCAGGGGCAGATACGCAGTATTTT
TRBJ2-3 NA TRBV4-2 NA CASSQDEGGGYTQYF TGTGCCAGCAGCCAAGACGAGGGGGGGGGATATACGCAGTATTTT
TRBJ2-5 NA TRBV11-1 NA CASSLSQGGDTRPTQYF TGTGCCAGCAGCTTATCACAAGGGGGTGACACTCGCCCTACCCAGTACTTC
TRBJ1-2 NA TRBV27 NA CASSPTGSNYGYTF TGTGCCAGCAGTCCTACAGGTTCTAACTATGGCTACACCTTC
TRBJ2-1 TRBD2 TRBV11-3 once CASSLGLAGDKFF TGTGCCAGCAGCTTGGGACTAGCGGGAGATAAGTTCTTC
TRBJ2-7 NA TRBV29-1 NA CSVRESSYEQYF TGCAGCGTTAGGGAGAGCTCCTACGAGCAGTACTTC
TRBJ2-1 TRBD2 TRBV6-1 NA CASRARAGEWPREFF TGTGCCAGCAGGGCCAGAGCGGGAGAATGGCCTCGTGAGTTCTTC
TRBJ1-1 NA TRBV6-4 NA CASSAGQNTEAFF TGTGCCAGCAGCGCCGGACAGAACACTGAAGCTTTCTTT
TRBJ2-7 NA TRBV6-5 NA CASSYDVRPYEQYF TGTGCCAGCAGTTACGACGTGCGGCCCTACGAGCAGTACTTC
TRBJ2-1 TRBD2 TRBV7-2 once CASSLYPGLANNEQFF TGTGCCAGCAGCTTATACCCGGGACTAGCAAATAATGAGCAGTTCTTC
TRBJ2-3 NA TRBV13 once CASSFSPGDTDTQYF TGTGCCAGCAGCTTTTCTCCGGGAGACACAGATACGCAGTATTTT
TRBJ2-7 NA TRBV28 NA CASSSEGRTAYEQYF TGTGCCAGCAGCTCCGAGGGACGGACAGCCTACGAGCAGTACTTC
TRBJ1-2 NA TRBV27 NA CASSLSQYYGYTF TGTGCCAGCAGTTTGTCGCAGTACTATGGCTACACCTTC
TRBJ2-3 NA TRBV11-3 NA CASSLGGGMGTDTQYF TGTGCCAGCAGCTTAGGTGGCGGGATGGGCACAGATACGCAGTATTTT
TRBJ1-5 NA TRBV6-1 NA CASSEVWAEGNQPQHF TGTGCCAGCAGTGAAGTATGGGCAGAAGGCAATCAGCCCCAGCATTTT
TRBJ1-4 NA TRBV4-3 once CASSQDKIDEWEKLFF TGCGCCAGCAGCCAAGATAAAATCGATGAGTGGGAAAAACTGTTTTTT
TRBJ2-7 TRBD1 TRBV6-1 NA CASSTLTGVPYEQYF TGTGCCAGCAGTACCCTGACAGGGGTACCCTACGAGCAGTACTTC
TRBJ2-3 TRBD2 TRBV11-1 NA CASSLTSGTTDTQYF TGTGCCAGCAGCTTAACTAGCGGCACCACAGATACGCAGTATTTT
TRBJ1-1 NA TRBV7-9 NA CSSSSGANTEAFF TGTTCCAGCAGCTCGGGAGCCAACACTGAAGCTTTCTTT
TRBJ2-1 TRBD1 TRBV25-1 NA CASSSPGTGLEQFF TGTGCCAGCAGTTCCCCCGGGACAGGTCTTGAGCAGTTCTTC
TRBJ2-1 TRBD2 TRBV27 NA CASSRTSGSSYNEQFF TGTGCCAGCAGTCGGACTAGCGGGTCCTCCTACAATGAGCAGTTCTTC